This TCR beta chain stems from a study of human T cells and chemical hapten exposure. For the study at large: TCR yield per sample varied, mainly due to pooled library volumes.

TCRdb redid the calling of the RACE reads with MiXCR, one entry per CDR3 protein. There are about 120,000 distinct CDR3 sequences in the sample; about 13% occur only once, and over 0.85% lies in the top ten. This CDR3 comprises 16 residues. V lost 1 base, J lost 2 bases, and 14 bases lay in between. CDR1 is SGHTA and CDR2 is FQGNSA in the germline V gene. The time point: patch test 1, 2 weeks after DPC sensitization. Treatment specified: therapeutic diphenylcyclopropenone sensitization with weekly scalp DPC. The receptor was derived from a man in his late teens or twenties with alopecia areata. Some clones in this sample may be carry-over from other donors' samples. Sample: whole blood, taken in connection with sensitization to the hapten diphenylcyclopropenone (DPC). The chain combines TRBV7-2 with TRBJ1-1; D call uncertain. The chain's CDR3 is CASSLEIGGLNTEAFF. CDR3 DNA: TGTGCCAGCAGCTTAGAGATTGGCGGGCTAAACACTGAAGCTTTCTTT.